A selection of T cell receptor beta chains follows, all from one sample in a study of T cells after posttransplantation cyclophosphamide. The method was immunoSEQ multiplex PCR; TCRdb's version includes in-frame clones alone and lacks a portion of them. The sample was found to contain over 30,000 clones, and every one recurs. Sample: PBMCs. The origin of the receptors is a girl under 18 in good health, CMV-negative, and a related stem cell transplant donor. The CDR3 runs from the conserved cysteine through the conserved F or W. D genes are given only for firm matches. Clone size, where shown, is once, few, many, or a class for clones that have expanded.

d_gene: TRBD1
abundance: many
v_gene: TRBV29-1
j_gene: TRBJ2-7
CDR3aa: CSALDRDPREQYF
CDR3nt: TGCAGCGCCTTGGACAGGGACCCTAGGGAGCAGTACTTC

d_gene: -
abundance: -
v_gene: TRBV5-1
j_gene: TRBJ2-7
CDR3aa: CASSLSPGSSYEQYF
CDR3nt: TGCGCCAGCAGCTTGAGTCCGGGTTCCTCCTACGAGCAGTACTTC

d_gene: -
abundance: -
v_gene: TRBV5-1
j_gene: TRBJ2-7
CDR3aa: CASSRGPTLGNEQYF
CDR3nt: TGCGCCAGCAGCCGAGGGCCTACACTCGGGAACGAGCAGTACTTC

d_gene: -
abundance: many
v_gene: TRBV25-1
j_gene: TRBJ1-2
CDR3aa: CASSESYGYTF
CDR3nt: TGTGCCAGCAGTGAGAGCTATGGCTACACCTTC

d_gene: TRBD2
abundance: few
v_gene: TRBV7-7
j_gene: TRBJ2-5
CDR3aa: CASSTSGGETQYF
CDR3nt: TGTGCCAGCAGCACTAGCGGCGGGGAGACCCAGTACTTC

d_gene: TRBD1
abundance: few
v_gene: TRBV9
j_gene: TRBJ1-5
CDR3aa: CASSDGTGGNQPQHF
CDR3nt: TGTGCCAGCAGCGACGGTACAGGGGGGAATCAGCCCCAGCATTTT

d_gene: -
abundance: -
v_gene: TRBV9
j_gene: TRBJ2-7
CDR3aa: CASSVGPGEIYEQYF
CDR3nt: TGTGCCAGCAGCGTAGGTCCGGGGGAGATCTACGAGCAGTACTTC

d_gene: -
abundance: -
v_gene: TRBV20-1
j_gene: TRBJ2-7
CDR3aa: CSARSSYEQYF
CDR3nt: TGCAGTGCTAGGAGTTCCTACGAGCAGTACTTC

d_gene: -
abundance: few
v_gene: TRBV5-1
j_gene: TRBJ2-2
CDR3aa: CASSLQGNTGELFF
CDR3nt: TGCGCCAGCAGCTTACAGGGGAACACCGGGGAGCTGTTTTTT

d_gene: -
abundance: many
v_gene: TRBV19
j_gene: TRBJ1-2
CDR3aa: CASSFTGNGYTF
CDR3nt: TGTGCCAGTAGTTTTACAGGGAACGGCTACACCTTC

d_gene: TRBD1
abundance: few
v_gene: TRBV28
j_gene: TRBJ1-1
CDR3aa: CASNNDRVNTEAFF
CDR3nt: TGTGCCAGCAATAACGACAGGGTGAACACTGAAGCTTTCTTT

d_gene: TRBD1
abundance: many
v_gene: TRBV7-6
j_gene: TRBJ1-4
CDR3aa: CASTLRTGVLNEKLFF
CDR3nt: TGTGCCAGCACCTTGAGAACAGGGGTTTTGAATGAAAAACTGTTTTTT

d_gene: TRBD1
abundance: many
v_gene: TRBV4-3
j_gene: TRBJ1-2
CDR3aa: CASSPRQGNNYGYTF
CDR3nt: TGCGCCAGCAGCCCACGACAGGGGAATAACTATGGCTACACCTTC

d_gene: -
abundance: many
v_gene: TRBV6-1
j_gene: TRBJ2-7
CDR3aa: CASSEEGGASYEQYF
CDR3nt: TGTGCCAGCAGTGAAGAGGGGGGGGCTTCCTACGAGCAGTACTTC

d_gene: TRBD2
abundance: -
v_gene: TRBV7-3
j_gene: TRBJ2-1
CDR3aa: CASSLTLASGPVYNEQFF
CDR3nt: TGTGCCAGCAGCTTAACGTTGGCTAGCGGGCCCGTCTACAATGAGCAGTTCTTC

d_gene: -
abundance: many
v_gene: TRBV18
j_gene: TRBJ2-2
CDR3aa: CASSSGGELDGLFF
CDR3nt: TGTGCCAGCTCGTCAGGCGGGGAACTCGACGGGCTGTTTTTT

d_gene: TRBD1
abundance: -
v_gene: TRBV6-5
j_gene: TRBJ1-2
CDR3aa: CASSYRTGGDGYTF
CDR3nt: TGTGCCAGCAGTTACCGGACAGGGGGCGATGGCTACACCTTC

d_gene: -
abundance: many
v_gene: TRBV6-1
j_gene: TRBJ2-7
CDR3aa: CASSGRGWYEQYF
CDR3nt: TGTGCCAGCAGTGGCAGGGGATGGTACGAGCAGTACTTC

d_gene: TRBD1
abundance: many
v_gene: TRBV30
j_gene: TRBJ1-1
CDR3aa: CAWTGDRGPAVNTEAFF
CDR3nt: TGTGCCTGGACCGGTGACAGGGGGCCCGCGGTGAACACTGAAGCTTTCTTT

d_gene: TRBD1
abundance: few
v_gene: TRBV27
j_gene: TRBJ2-7
CDR3aa: CASSPGTGHFHEQYF
CDR3nt: TGTGCCAGCAGTCCCGGGACAGGTCATTTTCACGAGCAGTACTTC

d_gene: TRBD1
abundance: many
v_gene: TRBV4-2
j_gene: TRBJ2-2
CDR3aa: CASSQDLGQGGELFF
CDR3nt: TGTGCCAGCAGCCAAGATCTGGGACAGGGCGGGGAGCTGTTTTTT

d_gene: TRBD2
abundance: many
v_gene: TRBV7-6
j_gene: TRBJ2-7
CDR3aa: CASSFHDLAGGYEQYF
CDR3nt: TGTGCCAGCAGCTTCCACGATCTAGCGGGGGGCTACGAGCAGTACTTC

d_gene: -
abundance: many
v_gene: TRBV6-1
j_gene: TRBJ2-6
CDR3aa: CASSEGQGSGANVLTF
CDR3nt: TGTGCCAGCAGTGAAGGTCAGGGCTCTGGGGCCAACGTCCTGACTTTC

d_gene: -
abundance: few
v_gene: TRBV7-9
j_gene: TRBJ2-7
CDR3aa: CASSSRGNGEVKGEQYF
CDR3nt: TGTGCCAGCAGCTCCAGGGGGAATGGGGAGGTAAAAGGGGAGCAGTACTTC

d_gene: -
abundance: many
v_gene: TRBV10-2
j_gene: TRBJ2-7
CDR3aa: CASNGGNEQYF
CDR3nt: TGCGCCAGCAACGGCGGTAACGAGCAGTACTTC

d_gene: -
abundance: many
v_gene: TRBV11-2
j_gene: TRBJ2-1
CDR3aa: CASSLTSQEQFF
CDR3nt: TGTGCCAGCAGCTTAACTAGCCAAGAGCAGTTCTTC

d_gene: -
abundance: many
v_gene: TRBV30
j_gene: TRBJ1-2
CDR3aa: CAWSRGANYGYTF
CDR3nt: TGTGCCTGGAGTCGGGGGGCTAACTATGGCTACACCTTC

d_gene: TRBD2
abundance: many
v_gene: TRBV19
j_gene: TRBJ2-7
CDR3aa: CASSDPLAGGPEQYF
CDR3nt: TGTGCCAGTAGTGACCCACTAGCGGGAGGGCCCGAGCAGTACTTC

d_gene: -
abundance: many
v_gene: TRBV6-5
j_gene: TRBJ1-6
CDR3aa: CASNQGNSPLHF
CDR3nt: TGTGCCAGCAACCAGGGAAATTCACCCCTCCACTTT

d_gene: -
abundance: many
v_gene: TRBV27
j_gene: TRBJ2-2
CDR3aa: CASSSYTGELFF
CDR3nt: TGTGCCAGCAGTTCCTACACCGGGGAGCTGTTTTTT

d_gene: -
abundance: -
v_gene: TRBV4-1
j_gene: TRBJ1-2
CDR3aa: CASSQSGVYGYTF
CDR3nt: TGCGCCAGCAGCCAAAGCGGGGTTTATGGCTACACCTTC

d_gene: TRBD2
abundance: many
v_gene: TRBV6-6
j_gene: TRBJ2-1
CDR3aa: CASSLAGEVGEQFF
CDR3nt: TGTGCCAGCAGTCTGGCGGGAGAAGTAGGTGAGCAGTTCTTC

d_gene: -
abundance: many
v_gene: TRBV5-6
j_gene: TRBJ2-7
CDR3aa: CASSRTQYEQYF
CDR3nt: TGTGCCAGCAGCAGGACTCAGTACGAGCAGTACTTC

d_gene: -
abundance: many
v_gene: TRBV9
j_gene: TRBJ2-2
CDR3aa: CASRKGGVGELFF
CDR3nt: TGTGCCAGCAGAAAGGGGGGGGTCGGGGAGCTGTTTTTT

d_gene: -
abundance: many
v_gene: TRBV6-5
j_gene: TRBJ1-2
CDR3aa: CASSMRTAYGYTF
CDR3nt: TGTGCCAGCAGTATGAGGACAGCCTATGGCTACACCTTC

d_gene: -
abundance: -
v_gene: TRBV5-1
j_gene: TRBJ2-7
CDR3aa: CASSLVPTGYEQYF
CDR3nt: TGCGCCAGCAGCTTAGTCCCGACCGGGTACGAGCAGTACTTC

d_gene: -
abundance: many
v_gene: TRBV19
j_gene: TRBJ1-6
CDR3aa: CASNRGEPNSPLHF
CDR3nt: TGTGCCAGTAATCGGGGGGAGCCCAATTCACCCCTCCACTTT

d_gene: TRBD1
abundance: many
v_gene: TRBV7-8
j_gene: TRBJ2-7
CDR3aa: CASSKDGPGTVPSYEQYF
CDR3nt: TGTGCCAGCAGTAAAGATGGGCCCGGGACAGTCCCCTCCTACGAGCAGTACTTC

d_gene: -
abundance: few
v_gene: TRBV10-2
j_gene: TRBJ1-2
CDR3aa: CASSEGGSYTF
CDR3nt: TGCGCCAGCAGTGAAGGCGGTAGCTACACCTTC

d_gene: -
abundance: many
v_gene: TRBV7-8
j_gene: TRBJ1-6
CDR3aa: CASSPGHKNSPLHF
CDR3nt: TGTGCCAGCAGCCCGGGACATAAGAATTCACCCCTCCACTTT